The clone carrying this TCR beta chain was picked up many times. What it binds is unknown. This entry comes from a study of T cells in Graves' hyperthyroidism and ophthalmopathy. Turning to the study itself: Peripheral blood was taken when the disease was first diagnosed, before any treatment began. Findings and caveats of the study: Blood shared most expanded thyroid clonotypes above 0.001. Patients with ophthalmopathy were separated from those with stable hyperthyroidism by a 13 V-J model.

CDR3 length equals 15 residues. V lost 2 bases to trimming and J lost 2 bases, with 12 bases between them. The germline V gene has CDR1 SGHKS and CDR2 YYEKEE (reference sequence). Diagnosis relied on clinical symptoms, serum thyroxine and TRAb, thyroid ultrasound and orbital computed tomography. From RNA transcripts, TCR beta CDR3 regions were amplified. The HTBI primer set served for first-round RT-PCR of the TCR CDR3. MiXCR was run by TCRdb on the multiplex PCR reads, yielding one entry per CDR3 protein. This sample has 400,000 or so distinct CDR3 sequences; about an eighth occur once, and the top ten carry approximately 29%.

The sample taken for sequencing was blood. This chain joins TRBV5-5 and TRBJ2-3, with a weak D call TRBD1 (5 bases). The receptor comes from a man aged 50 or older with Graves' ophthalmopathy. The CDR3: CASSFRSDNTDTQYF. In DNA, the CDR3 is TGTGCCAGCAGCTTCCGGTCGGACAACACAGATACGCAGTATTTT.